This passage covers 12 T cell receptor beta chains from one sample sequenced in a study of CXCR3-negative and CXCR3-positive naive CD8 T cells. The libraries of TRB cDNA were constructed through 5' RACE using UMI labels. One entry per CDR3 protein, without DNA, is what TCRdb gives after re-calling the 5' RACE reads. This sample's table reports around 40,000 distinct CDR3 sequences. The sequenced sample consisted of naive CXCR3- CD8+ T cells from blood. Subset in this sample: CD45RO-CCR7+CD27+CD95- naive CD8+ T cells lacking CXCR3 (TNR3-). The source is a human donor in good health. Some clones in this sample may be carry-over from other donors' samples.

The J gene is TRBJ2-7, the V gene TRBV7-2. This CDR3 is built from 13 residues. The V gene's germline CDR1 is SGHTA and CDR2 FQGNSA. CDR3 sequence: CAISLGSSYEQYF.

CDR3 sequence reads: CASSLSGHEQFF. The chain couples TRBV7-9 to TRBJ2-1. The germline V gene has CDR1 SEHNR and CDR2 FQNEAQ (reference sequence). The length of the CDR3 is 12 residues.

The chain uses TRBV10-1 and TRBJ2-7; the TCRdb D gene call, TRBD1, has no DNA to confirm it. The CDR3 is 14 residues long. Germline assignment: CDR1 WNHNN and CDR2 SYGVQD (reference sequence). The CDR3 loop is CASSDPGLSYEQYF.

The CDR3 sequence is CASKVGQATYNEQFF. This sequence joins TRBV7-2 and TRBJ2-1; there is no DNA to check the TCRdb D call of TRBD1. Germline loops: CDR1 SGHTA, CDR2 FQGNSA. CDR3 length: 15 amino acids.

The CDR3 loop reads CAITPAGNSYEQYF. The V call is TRBV10-3, the J call TRBJ2-7; TCRdb selects TRBD2, and the lack of DNA leaves this call unchecked. The CDR3 extends over 14 amino acids. Germline assignment: CDR1 ENHRY and CDR2 SYGVKD.

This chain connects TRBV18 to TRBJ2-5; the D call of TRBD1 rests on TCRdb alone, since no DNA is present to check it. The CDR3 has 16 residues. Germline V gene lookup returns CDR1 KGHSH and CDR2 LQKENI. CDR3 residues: CASSPGTGSYQETQYF.

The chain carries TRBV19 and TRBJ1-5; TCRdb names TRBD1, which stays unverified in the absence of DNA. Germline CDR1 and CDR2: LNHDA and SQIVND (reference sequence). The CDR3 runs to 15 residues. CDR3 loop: CASSIAGAYNQPQHF.

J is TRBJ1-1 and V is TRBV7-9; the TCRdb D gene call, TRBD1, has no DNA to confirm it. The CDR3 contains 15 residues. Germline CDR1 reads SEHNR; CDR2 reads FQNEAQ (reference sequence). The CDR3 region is CASSLVQGTNTEAFF.

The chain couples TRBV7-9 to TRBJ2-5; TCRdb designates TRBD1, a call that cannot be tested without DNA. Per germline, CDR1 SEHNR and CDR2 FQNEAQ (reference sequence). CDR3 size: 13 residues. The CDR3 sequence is CASRRDNQETQYF.

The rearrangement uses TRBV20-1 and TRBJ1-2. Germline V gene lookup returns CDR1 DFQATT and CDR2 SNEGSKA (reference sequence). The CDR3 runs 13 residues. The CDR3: CSARDGVYHGYTF.

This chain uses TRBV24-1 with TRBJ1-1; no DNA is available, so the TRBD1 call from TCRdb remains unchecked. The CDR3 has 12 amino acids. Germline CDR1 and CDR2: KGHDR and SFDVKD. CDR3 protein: CATTPTDTEAFF.

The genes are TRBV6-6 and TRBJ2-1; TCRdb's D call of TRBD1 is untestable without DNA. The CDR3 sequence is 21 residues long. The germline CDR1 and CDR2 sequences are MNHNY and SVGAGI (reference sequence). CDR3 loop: CASSYSPHGGTVSRRDNEQFF.